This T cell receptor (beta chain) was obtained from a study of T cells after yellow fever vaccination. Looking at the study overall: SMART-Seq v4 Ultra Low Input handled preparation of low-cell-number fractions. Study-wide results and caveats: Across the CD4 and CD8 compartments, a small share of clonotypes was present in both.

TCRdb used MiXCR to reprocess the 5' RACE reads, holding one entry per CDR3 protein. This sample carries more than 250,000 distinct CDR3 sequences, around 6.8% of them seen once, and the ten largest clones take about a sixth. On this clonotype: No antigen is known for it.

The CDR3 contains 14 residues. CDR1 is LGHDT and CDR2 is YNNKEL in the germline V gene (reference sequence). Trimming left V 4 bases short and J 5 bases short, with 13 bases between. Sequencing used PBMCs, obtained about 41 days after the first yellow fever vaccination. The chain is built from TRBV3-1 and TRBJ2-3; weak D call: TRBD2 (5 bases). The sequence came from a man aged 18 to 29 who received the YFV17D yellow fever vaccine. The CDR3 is CASSRHTGGDTQYF. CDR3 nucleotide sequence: TGTGCCAGCAGCCGACATACTGGAGGAGATACGCAGTATTTT.